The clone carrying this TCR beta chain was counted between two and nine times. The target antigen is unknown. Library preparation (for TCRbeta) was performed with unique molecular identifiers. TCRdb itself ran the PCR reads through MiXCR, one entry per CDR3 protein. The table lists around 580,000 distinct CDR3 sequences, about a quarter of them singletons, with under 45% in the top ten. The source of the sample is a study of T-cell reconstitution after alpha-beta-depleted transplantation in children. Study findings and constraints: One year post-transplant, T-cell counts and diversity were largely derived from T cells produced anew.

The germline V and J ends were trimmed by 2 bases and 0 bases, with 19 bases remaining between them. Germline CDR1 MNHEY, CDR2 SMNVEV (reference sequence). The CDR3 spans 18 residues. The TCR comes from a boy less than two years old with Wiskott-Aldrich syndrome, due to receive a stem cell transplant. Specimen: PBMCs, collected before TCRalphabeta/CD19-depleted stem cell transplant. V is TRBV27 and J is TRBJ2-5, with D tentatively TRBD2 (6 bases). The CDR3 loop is CASSLGRNRGEDQETQYF. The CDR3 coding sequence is TGTGCCAGCAGTTTAGGGCGGAACCGCGGGGAAGACCAAGAGACCCAGTACTTC.